A selection of T cell receptor beta chains follows, all from one sample in a study of T-cell reconstitution after alpha-beta-depleted transplantation in children. MiXCR, run by TCRdb on the PCR reads, gives a single entry per CDR3 protein. Of roughly 110,000 distinct CDR3 sequences listed, 9% to 12% were seen once; the top ten hold less than 40%. The sequencing used PBMCs, collected before TCRalphabeta/CD19-depleted stem cell transplant. The receptors derive from a boy younger than 10 with acute lymphoblastic leukemia, due to receive a stem cell transplant. Both conserved end residues are part of each CDR3. Fields, in order: V gene, J gene, D gene, clone size, CDR3 DNA, CDR3 protein. D genes are given only for firm matches. Size values are once, few and many counts, or a class for expanded clones, and some rows have none.

TRBV25-1	TRBJ1-1	.	.	TGTGCCAGCAACCGGGGATCCTCCACTGAAGCTTTCTTT	CASNRGSSTEAFF
TRBV5-1	TRBJ1-6	.	few	TGCGCCAGCAGCTCCACCTGGCAGGGATATGATTCACCCCTCCACTTT	CASSSTWQGYDSPLHF
TRBV6-1	TRBJ2-7	.	few	TGTGCCAGTGAAGCGCTTCCGGGCAGGGGTTCCTACGAGCAGTACTTC	CASEALPGRGSYEQYF
TRBV5-1	TRBJ1-1	.	few	TGCGCCAGCAGCCTTATAACACGGACCATGAACACTGAAGCTTTCTTT	CASSLITRTMNTEAFF
TRBV11-2	TRBJ2-3	.	.	TGTGCCAGCAGCTTAGAGTACAGGTTCACAGATACGCAGTATTTT	CASSLEYRFTDTQYF
TRBV14	TRBJ2-2	.	many	TGTGCCAGCAGCCAAGTTTACACCGGGGAGCTGTTTTTT	CASSQVYTGELFF
TRBV27	TRBJ2-7	.	.	TGTGCCAGCAGTTTATCGATCACAGCCACCTACGAGCAGTACTTC	CASSLSITATYEQYF
TRBV11-3	TRBJ2-1	.	few	TGTGCCAGCAGCTTAGGGGGGTTCCTGAGGGATGAGCAGTTCTTC	CASSLGGFLRDEQFF
TRBV7-7	TRBJ2-2	.	.	TGTGCTAGCAGCCTCGTTCTTGGGGGCACCGGGGAGCTGTTTTTT	CASSLVLGGTGELFF
TRBV12-3/TRBV12-4	TRBJ2-7	TRBD2	few	TGTGCCAGCAGTCCCCCCAATCAGCTAGCGGGCCCTGCCTACGAGCAGTACTTC	CASSPPNQLAGPAYEQYF
TRBV4-1	TRBJ2-1	TRBD1	.	TGCGCCAGCAGCCTTAACCCGGGACAGTTCTACAATGAGCAGTTCTTC	CASSLNPGQFYNEQFF
TRBV20-1	TRBJ2-1	.	.	TGCAGTGCACAACGGGTCGGTGAGCAGTTCTTC	CSAQRVGEQFF
TRBV4-2	TRBJ2-7	.	.	TGTGCCAGCAGCCAAGATCGAGGCCCCTACGAGCAGTACTTC	CASSQDRGPYEQYF
TRBV29-1	TRBJ2-7	.	few	TGCAGCGTTGGGAAACAGGGCTACGAGCAGTACTTC	CSVGKQGYEQYF
TRBV28	TRBJ1-5	TRBD1	.	TGTGCCAGCAGCCTTCGGTCGGACAGGAGCAATCAGCCCCAGCATTTT	CASSLRSDRSNQPQHF
TRBV7-6	TRBJ2-2	TRBD1	many	TGTGCCAGCAGCTTAGTGCAGGGGGCGCCCACCGGGGAGCTGTTTTTT	CASSLVQGAPTGELFF
TRBV18	TRBJ2-2	TRBD1	few	TGTGCCAGCTCACCGGACCCAGGGGGCATCACCGGGGAGCTGTTTTTT	CASSPDPGGITGELFF
TRBV29-1	TRBJ2-6	TRBD2	.	TGCAGCGTTGGGACCGTTGCGGGAGGCTCTGGGGCCAACGTCCTGACTTTC	CSVGTVAGGSGANVLTF
TRBV5-1	TRBJ2-3	.	many	TGCGCCAGCAGCCTGACTACCATGAGCACAGATACGCAGTATTTT	CASSLTTMSTDTQYF
TRBV30	TRBJ2-3	TRBD2	few	TGTGCCTGGGGGTGGCGGCGGGAGGATACGCAGTATTTT	CAWGWRREDTQYF
TRBV5-1	TRBJ1-5	.	few	TGCGCCAGCAGCTTGGACGGGATCGGTCAGCCCCAGCATTTT	CASSLDGIGQPQHF
TRBV25-1	TRBJ2-2	TRBD2	few	TGTGCCAGCAGTCGGGGGGGGCAATTCTCCGGGGAGCTGTTTTTT	CASSRGGQFSGELFF
TRBV14	TRBJ2-7	.	.	TGTGCCAGCAGCCAAGGGACTAACTACGAGCAGTACTTC	CASSQGTNYEQYF
TRBV20-1	TRBJ2-1	TRBD2	.	TGCAGTGCTGATGGACTAGCGGCCGAGCAGTTCTTC	CSADGLAAEQFF
TRBV5-1	TRBJ2-4	TRBD2	few	TGCGCCAGCAGTTTCGGACTAGCGGGAGCAGCCAAAAACATTCAGTACTTC	CASSFGLAGAAKNIQYF
TRBV7-9	TRBJ2-2	TRBD2	.	TGTGCCAGCAGCCCTGGACTAGCGCCGAACACCGGGGAGCTGTTTTTT	CASSPGLAPNTGELFF
TRBV6-1	TRBJ2-3	TRBD2	.	TGTGCCAGCAGTAAAGGGACTACAGTGGGCCACACAGATACGCAGTATTTT	CASSKGTTVGHTDTQYF
TRBV5-1	TRBJ1-2	.	few	TGCGCCAGCAGCTCAAGGGTAGAGGGGGGCTACACCTTC	CASSSRVEGGYTF
TRBV11-1	TRBJ2-2	.	few	TGTGCCAGCAGCCCGCCCCCTAGATCAGGGGCGAACACCGGGGAGCTGTTTTTT	CASSPPPRSGANTGELFF
TRBV6-5	TRBJ1-2	TRBD1	.	TGTGCCAGCAGTTCCCGTGCGAGGGGGCGAGGAAAAAATGGCTACACCTTC	CASSSRARGRGKNGYTF
TRBV7-2	TRBJ2-4	TRBD1	many	TGTGCCAGCAGCTTAATGGCAGGGGGCTTTGATGTGAACATTCAGTACTTC	CASSLMAGGFDVNIQYF
TRBV3-1	TRBJ2-5	TRBD1	few	TGTGCCAGCAGCCCGAAGGGACAGGACATCTTGGGGACCCAGTACTTC	CASSPKGQDILGTQYF
TRBV10-3	TRBJ2-7	.	.	TGTGCCATCAGTGGGCAGCTTGGGGCGGTCTCCTACGAGCAGTACTTC	CAISGQLGAVSYEQYF
TRBV12-3/TRBV12-4	TRBJ1-5	TRBD1	many	TGTGCCAGCAGTTTTTTCGGACAGGGCGGCCAGCCCCAGCATTTT	CASSFFGQGGQPQHF
TRBV28	TRBJ1-1	.	.	TGTGCCAGCAGTGGGAGCTTGGTGGGCACTGAAGCTTTCTTT	CASSGSLVGTEAFF
TRBV4-2	TRBJ2-3	TRBD2	many	TGTGCCAGCACACCGACTAGCGGGAGGGCCGGAGTATCCGCAGATACGCAGTATTTT	CASTPTSGRAGVSADTQYF
TRBV5-1	TRBJ2-1	TRBD2	.	TGCGCCAGCAGCCCAGGACAGAGTTGGCGGGAGGGACACTCCTACAATGAGCAGTTCTTC	CASSPGQSWREGHSYNEQFF
TRBV6-5	TRBJ1-2	TRBD1	many	TGTGCCAGCAGTTACTCCACAGGGGGCGCGGTCTATGGCTACACCTTC	CASSYSTGGAVYGYTF
TRBV7-9	TRBJ1-1	.	.	TGTGCCAGCAGCTTAACCGAGGGGTCCACTGAAGTTTTCTTT	CASSLTEGSTEVFF
TRBV12-3/TRBV12-4	TRBJ1-1	.	many	TGTGCCAGCAGTCCGCTATACACTGAAGCTTTCTTT	CASSPLYTEAFF
TRBV14	TRBJ2-1	.	many	TGTGCCAGCAGCCTGAGCGGACCGCACAATGAGCAGTTCTTC	CASSLSGPHNEQFF
TRBV5-1	TRBJ2-2	.	few	TGCGCCAGCAGCGCTCGTGGCACCGGGGAGCTGTTTTTT	CASSARGTGELFF
TRBV25-1	TRBJ2-7	.	many	TGTGCCAGCAGTGGAGACGAGGGTTCCCCCTACGAGCAGTACTTC	CASSGDEGSPYEQYF
TRBV20-1	TRBJ2-7	TRBD1	many	TGCAGTGCTAGAAGAGGGACAGAGCCCTACGAGCAGTACTTC	CSARRGTEPYEQYF
TRBV7-9	TRBJ1-5	.	few	TGTGCCAGCAGCTCCCACGGTAATCAGCCCCAGCATTTT	CASSSHGNQPQHF
TRBV4-2	TRBJ2-5	.	few	TGTGCCAGCAGCCAAGATATCGGCGGGAAAGGAGTAGAGACCCAGTACTTC	CASSQDIGGKGVETQYF